This TCR beta chain comes out of a study of OX40 agonist ivuxolimab in advanced cancers. Whole-study context: Age averaged roughly 60 years (range about 20 to 79), and roughly 82% were male.

Study-level points and caveats: Low normalized clonal expansion also occurred in some nonresponding patients.

Clones were sequenced by immunoSEQ multiplex PCR, and TCRdb holds only the in-frame ones, with some missing. The top ten clones hold roughly 69% of a sample with 13,000 to 15,000 clones, approximately 84% of them seen once. For this clone: Its antigen is not known.

The source was CD4+ or CD8+ T cells sorted from blood, collected in a trial of the OX40 agonist ivuxolimab. This TCR came from an adult with an advanced solid tumor such as melanoma, head and neck, liver or kidney cancer.

The CDR3 reads CASRQGGYTF. The DNA for the CDR3 is TGTGCCAGCCGACAGGGTGGCTACACCTTC. The chain recombines TRBV2 with TRBJ1-2; 7 nucleotides match TRBD1. V dropped 8 bases and J dropped 7; count of bases not matched to a gene: 1. This CDR3 comprises 10 residues. Germline V gene data show CDR1 as SNHLY and CDR2 as FYNNEI.